The rows below give T cell receptor beta chains drawn from one sample of a study of T cell clones after liver transplantation. Measured with immunoSEQ multiplex PCR; TCRdb has only the in-frame clones, and not every one. The sample lists tens of thousands of clones, about 82% occurring once. The sequences come from CD4+ T cells from blood, collected approximately 45 months after liver transplant. The receptors were gathered from a human patient who received a liver transplant. The graft donor may have given rise to some T cells. Both conserved end residues are part of each CDR3. The D gene is left open where the match is weak. Not all rows give a size; the values are once, few, many and, for expanded clones, a class.

v_call: TRBV5-1
d_call: NA
clone_size: NA
j_call: TRBJ2-3
cdr3_nt: TGCGCCAGCAGCTACCCTCGGGAGTCGGGGGATACGCAGTATTTT
cdr3_aa: CASSYPRESGDTQYF

v_call: TRBV4-3
d_call: NA
clone_size: NA
j_call: TRBJ2-3
cdr3_nt: TGCGCCAGCAGCCAACGATACACTGGCACAGATACGCAGTATTTT
cdr3_aa: CASSQRYTGTDTQYF

v_call: TRBV6-5
d_call: NA
clone_size: NA
j_call: TRBJ1-5
cdr3_nt: TGTGCCACCAGCATAACTCAGCCCCAGCATTTT
cdr3_aa: CATSITQPQHF

v_call: TRBV2
d_call: NA
clone_size: many
j_call: TRBJ2-2
cdr3_nt: TGTGCCAGCAGCGAGAACAGAGACACCGGGGAGCTGTTTTTT
cdr3_aa: CASSENRDTGELFF

v_call: TRBV7-9
d_call: TRBD2
clone_size: NA
j_call: TRBJ2-5
cdr3_nt: TGTGCCAGCAGCTCCTCAGGGACTAGAAACCAAGAGACCCAGTACTTC
cdr3_aa: CASSSSGTRNQETQYF

v_call: TRBV5-1
d_call: NA
clone_size: NA
j_call: TRBJ2-6
cdr3_nt: TGCGCCAGCAGCTTGGCCGGGTGGGAGAGCTCTGGGGCCAACGTCCTGACTTTC
cdr3_aa: CASSLAGWESSGANVLTF

v_call: TRBV5-1
d_call: NA
clone_size: NA
j_call: TRBJ2-5
cdr3_nt: TGCGCCAGCAGCTTTGCGGAAGAGACCCAGTACTTC
cdr3_aa: CASSFAEETQYF

v_call: TRBV18
d_call: NA
clone_size: NA
j_call: TRBJ1-1
cdr3_nt: TGTGCCAGCTCACCCGGCCCTGACGCTGAAGCTTTCTTT
cdr3_aa: CASSPGPDAEAFF

v_call: TRBV6-5
d_call: NA
clone_size: NA
j_call: TRBJ1-1
cdr3_nt: TGTGCCAGCAGTTACACGGGCCGCCGACACACTGAAGCTTTCTTT
cdr3_aa: CASSYTGRRHTEAFF

v_call: TRBV7-3
d_call: NA
clone_size: NA
j_call: TRBJ1-1
cdr3_nt: TGTGCCAGCAGCTTTGACGGGGACACTGAAGCTTTCTTT
cdr3_aa: CASSFDGDTEAFF

v_call: TRBV5-4
d_call: NA
clone_size: NA
j_call: TRBJ2-3
cdr3_nt: TGTGCCAGCAGCTTGGGCGGGGGCGCAGGCACAGATACGCAGTATTTT
cdr3_aa: CASSLGGGAGTDTQYF

v_call: TRBV2
d_call: TRBD1
clone_size: NA
j_call: TRBJ2-7
cdr3_nt: TGTGCCAGCAGCGAAGGGACAGTCGATACCTACGAGCAGTACTTC
cdr3_aa: CASSEGTVDTYEQYF

v_call: TRBV2
d_call: NA
clone_size: NA
j_call: TRBJ1-4
cdr3_nt: TGTGCCAGCAGTGACCGGGAGGGCGGCGAGAAACTGTTTTTT
cdr3_aa: CASSDREGGEKLFF

v_call: TRBV11-2
d_call: NA
clone_size: NA
j_call: TRBJ2-7
cdr3_nt: TGTGCCAGCAGCTGGGCCGGGAGATCTTACGAGCAGTACTTC
cdr3_aa: CASSWAGRSYEQYF

v_call: TRBV28
d_call: NA
clone_size: NA
j_call: TRBJ2-5
cdr3_nt: TGTGCCAGCAGTTTGCGGGCAGGGTGGGGGACCCAGTACTTC
cdr3_aa: CASSLRAGWGTQYF

v_call: TRBV2
d_call: TRBD1
clone_size: NA
j_call: TRBJ1-4
cdr3_nt: TGTGCCAGCAGTGAAAACAGGGGAGGAGGGGAAAAACTGTTTTTT
cdr3_aa: CASSENRGGGEKLFF

v_call: TRBV19
d_call: NA
clone_size: NA
j_call: TRBJ2-3
cdr3_nt: TGTGCCAGTAGTATTAAAGACTTCTCCCTAAGCACAGATACGCAGTATTTT
cdr3_aa: CASSIKDFSLSTDTQYF

v_call: TRBV5-1
d_call: TRBD1
clone_size: few
j_call: TRBJ2-7
cdr3_nt: TGCGCCAGCAGCGCAGGGACAGGGGGGTACTACGAGCAGTACTTC
cdr3_aa: CASSAGTGGYYEQYF

v_call: TRBV28
d_call: NA
clone_size: NA
j_call: TRBJ1-2
cdr3_nt: TGTGCCAGCAGTTTAGGCGGTGGCTATGGCTACACCTTC
cdr3_aa: CASSLGGGYGYTF

v_call: TRBV5-1
d_call: NA
clone_size: NA
j_call: TRBJ2-3
cdr3_nt: TGCGCCAGCAGCCCTCGGCCACTACAGGGCGAAGCAGATACGCAGTATTTT
cdr3_aa: CASSPRPLQGEADTQYF